This entry concerns a single T cell receptor (beta chain). This entry comes from a study of blood T cell repertoires in COVID-19. Turning to the study itself: The United States, Italy and Spain provided the acute and convalescent COVID-19 samples. T cells, B-cell-depleted T cells, or PBMCs supplied cDNA or gDNA.

The V and J ends lost 4 bases and 1 base respectively, with 11 bases between them. CDR3 length equals 14 residues. Germline CDR1 reads SGHRS; CDR2 reads YFSETQ. The data were produced by immunoSEQ multiplex PCR, yet TCRdb's version contains in-frame clones alone and is incomplete. The sample shows 390,000 or so clones, about 90% of them seen only once. Seattle's enrolled individuals joined amid active infection and were then monitored longitudinally. The source is a woman aged 25 to 39 with COVID-19, enrolled during active disease. The sequenced sample was peripheral blood. This chain links TRBV5-1 with TRBJ1-1; D possibly corresponds to TRBD1 (6 bases). In DNA form, the CDR3 reads TGCGCCAGCAGCCGAAGACAGGAGAACACTGAAGCTTTCTTT. It encodes CASSRRQENTEAFF.